These T cell receptor beta chains were read from a single sample in a study of blood T cell repertoires in COVID-19. TCRdb keeps only in-frame clones here, not all; method: immunoSEQ multiplex PCR. This table holds roughly 180,000 clones, 76% found once. The sequenced material came from peripheral blood. The source of these receptors is a woman in her fifties or sixties with active or convalescent COVID-19. CDR3s leave out the opening cysteine and the closing phenylalanine or tryptophan. The D gene is left open where the match is weak.

ASSSSGTLTDTQY	TRBD2	TRBV5-1
ASSFFAGVGEQY	TRBD2	TRBV5-1
ASSQVRTYGLTDTQY	NA	TRBV4-3
ASSQEGEVYTEAF	NA	TRBV4-3
ASSPRDNLSGNTIY	NA	TRBV18
ASSLGQVVRGYT	TRBD1	TRBV6-2/TRBV6-3
ASSQKGLFSYNSPLH	NA	TRBV14
ASSQQPPGLAYQETQY	NA	TRBV6-6
ASSLDLGGDQPQH	NA	TRBV11-2
ASSTAGGNSPLH	TRBD1	TRBV10-1
ASSQAGGGSWVSEQY	NA	TRBV3-1/TRBV3-2
ASSWSASSYEQY	NA	TRBV11-2
ATADRGGQETQY	NA	TRBV19
ASSRDRGDEQY	TRBD1	TRBV19
ASSLVGYTEAF	NA	TRBV5-1
SVAENGYT	NA	TRBV29-1
ASSEGGLNIQY	NA	TRBV6-1
ASSLATISTDTQY	NA	TRBV28
ASSIIGRGDTEAF	TRBD1	TRBV19
ASSYGGGRTDTQY	TRBD2	TRBV6-5
ASSLNPTGGRETQY	TRBD1	TRBV7-7
ASSDWGQGNYGYT	TRBD1	TRBV6-5
ASRRTGDTEAF	TRBD1	TRBV6-5
ASSLRQTTEAF	NA	TRBV12-3/TRBV12-4
ASSWWGGSSYNEQF	TRBD2	TRBV5-5
ASSRQLPQETQY	NA	TRBV18
ASSQGGLAGSNEQY	TRBD2	TRBV5-1
ASRFLLAGVRTQY	NA	TRBV12-2
ASSYSRGGGSEKLF	NA	TRBV6-5
AWKGPGGYT	NA	TRBV30
ASTPLRGQIFGYT	TRBD1	TRBV19
AWSRGWEKLF	NA	TRBV30
ASSIPGFVETQY	NA	TRBV19